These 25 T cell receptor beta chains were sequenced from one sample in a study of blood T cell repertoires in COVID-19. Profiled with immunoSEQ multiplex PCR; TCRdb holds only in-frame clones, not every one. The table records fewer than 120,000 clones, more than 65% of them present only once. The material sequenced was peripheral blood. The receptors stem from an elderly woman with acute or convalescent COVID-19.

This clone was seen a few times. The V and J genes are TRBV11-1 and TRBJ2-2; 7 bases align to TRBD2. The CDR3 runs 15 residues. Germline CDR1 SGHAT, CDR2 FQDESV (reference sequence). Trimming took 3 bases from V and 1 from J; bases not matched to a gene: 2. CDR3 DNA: TGTGCCAGCAGCTTGGGAGGGTGGAACACCGGGGAGCTGTTTTTT. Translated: CASSLGGWNTGELFF.

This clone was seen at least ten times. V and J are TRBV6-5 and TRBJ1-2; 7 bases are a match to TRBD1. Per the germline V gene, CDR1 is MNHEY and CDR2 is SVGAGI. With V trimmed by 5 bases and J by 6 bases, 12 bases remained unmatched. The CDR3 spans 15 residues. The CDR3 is CASSTRTLTGDGYTF. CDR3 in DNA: TGTGCCAGCAGTACCAGGACCCTTACAGGGGATGGCTACACCTTC.

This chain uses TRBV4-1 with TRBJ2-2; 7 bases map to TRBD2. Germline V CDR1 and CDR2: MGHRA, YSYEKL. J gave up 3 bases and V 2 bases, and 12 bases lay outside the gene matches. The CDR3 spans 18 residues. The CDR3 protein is CASSQSGAGTIYTGELFF. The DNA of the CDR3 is TGCGCCAGCAGCCAAAGTGGGGCAGGGACTATCTACACCGGGGAGCTGTTTTTT.

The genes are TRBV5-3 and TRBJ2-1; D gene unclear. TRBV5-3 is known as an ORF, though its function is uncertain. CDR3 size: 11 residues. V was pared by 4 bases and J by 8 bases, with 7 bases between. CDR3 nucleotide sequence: TGTGCCAGAAGCACTCACTATGAGCAGTTCTTC. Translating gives CARSTHYEQFF.

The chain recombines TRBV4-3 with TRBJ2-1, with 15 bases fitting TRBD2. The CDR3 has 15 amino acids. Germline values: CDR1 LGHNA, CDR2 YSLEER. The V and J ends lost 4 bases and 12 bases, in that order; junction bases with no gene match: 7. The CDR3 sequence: CASSLGLAGGEGQFF. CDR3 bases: TGCGCCAGCAGCCTAGGACTAGCGGGAGGGGAGGGGCAGTTCTTC.

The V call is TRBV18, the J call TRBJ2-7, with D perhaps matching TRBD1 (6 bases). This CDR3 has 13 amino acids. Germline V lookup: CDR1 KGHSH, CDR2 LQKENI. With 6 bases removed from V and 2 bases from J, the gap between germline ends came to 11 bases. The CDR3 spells CASSPRGTYEQYF. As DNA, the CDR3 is TGTGCCAGCTCCCCCAGGGGCACCTACGAGCAGTACTTC.

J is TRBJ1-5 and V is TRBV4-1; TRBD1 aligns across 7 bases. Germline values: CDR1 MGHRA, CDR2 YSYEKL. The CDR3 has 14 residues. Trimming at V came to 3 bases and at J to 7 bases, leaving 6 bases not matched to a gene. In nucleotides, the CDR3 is TGCGCCAGCAGCCAGTTACAGGGGCGGCAGCCCCAGCATTTT. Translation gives CASSQLQGRQPQHF.

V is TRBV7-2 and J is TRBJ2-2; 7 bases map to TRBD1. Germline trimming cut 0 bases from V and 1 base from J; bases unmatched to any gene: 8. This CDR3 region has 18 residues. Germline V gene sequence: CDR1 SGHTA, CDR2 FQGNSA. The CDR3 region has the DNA TGTGCCAGCAGCTTAGCCGCGAGGGACAGCCAGAACACCGGGGAGCTGTTTTTT. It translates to CASSLAARDSQNTGELFF.

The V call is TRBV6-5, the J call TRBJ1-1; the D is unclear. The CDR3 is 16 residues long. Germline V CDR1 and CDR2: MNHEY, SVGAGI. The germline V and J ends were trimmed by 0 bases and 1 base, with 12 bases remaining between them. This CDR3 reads CASSYSMNSPNTEAFF. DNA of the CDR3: TGTGCCAGCAGTTACTCGATGAACAGTCCGAACACTGAAGCTTTCTTT.

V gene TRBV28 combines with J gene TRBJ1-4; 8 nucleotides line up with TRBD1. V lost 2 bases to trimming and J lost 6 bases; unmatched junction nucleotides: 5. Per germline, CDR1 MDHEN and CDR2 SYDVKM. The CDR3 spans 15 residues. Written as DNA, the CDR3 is TGTGCCAGCAGTTTAGGCAGGGGGCGAGATGAAAAACTGTTTTTT. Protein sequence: CASSLGRGRDEKLFF.

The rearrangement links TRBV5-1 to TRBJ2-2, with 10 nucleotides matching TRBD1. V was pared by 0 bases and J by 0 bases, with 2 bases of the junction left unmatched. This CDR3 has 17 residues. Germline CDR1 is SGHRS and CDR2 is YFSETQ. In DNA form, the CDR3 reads TGCGCCAGCAGCTTGGTGGGACAGGGGTCGAACACCGGGGAGCTGTTTTTT. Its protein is CASSLVGQGSNTGELFF.

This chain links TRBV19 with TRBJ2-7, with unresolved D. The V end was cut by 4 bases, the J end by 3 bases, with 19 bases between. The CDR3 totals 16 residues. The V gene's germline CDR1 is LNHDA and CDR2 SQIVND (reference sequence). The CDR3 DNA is TGTGCCAGTAGTACGCCTCTGGCGGATGTAGACTACGAGCAGTACTTC. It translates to CASSTPLADVDYEQYF.

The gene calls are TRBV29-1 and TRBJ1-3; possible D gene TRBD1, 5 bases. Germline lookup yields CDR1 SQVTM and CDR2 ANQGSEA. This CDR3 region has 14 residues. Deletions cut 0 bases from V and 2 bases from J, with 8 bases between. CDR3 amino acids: CSVEEGLTGNTIYF. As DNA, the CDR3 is TGCAGCGTTGAAGAGGGACTCACTGGAAACACCATATATTTT.

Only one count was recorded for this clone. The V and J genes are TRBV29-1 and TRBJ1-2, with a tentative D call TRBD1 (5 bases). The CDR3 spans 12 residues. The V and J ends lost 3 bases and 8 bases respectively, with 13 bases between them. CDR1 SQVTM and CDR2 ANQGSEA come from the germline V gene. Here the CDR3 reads CSVDRAVGGYTF. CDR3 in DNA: TGCAGCGTTGACAGGGCGGTCGGCGGCTACACCTTC.

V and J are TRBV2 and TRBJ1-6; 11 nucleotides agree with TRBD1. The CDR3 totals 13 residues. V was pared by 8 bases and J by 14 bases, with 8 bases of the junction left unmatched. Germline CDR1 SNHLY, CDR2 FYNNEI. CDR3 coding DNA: TGTGCCAGCTCCGGACAGGGGGCCGGGACCCTCCACTTT. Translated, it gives CASSGQGAGTLHF.

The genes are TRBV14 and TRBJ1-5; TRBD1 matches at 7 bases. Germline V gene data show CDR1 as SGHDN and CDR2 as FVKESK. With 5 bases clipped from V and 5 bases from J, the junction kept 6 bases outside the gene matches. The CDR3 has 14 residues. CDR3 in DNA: TGTGCCAGCAGCACAGGGGTCCCATATCAGCCCCAGCATTTT. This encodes CASSTGVPYQPQHF.

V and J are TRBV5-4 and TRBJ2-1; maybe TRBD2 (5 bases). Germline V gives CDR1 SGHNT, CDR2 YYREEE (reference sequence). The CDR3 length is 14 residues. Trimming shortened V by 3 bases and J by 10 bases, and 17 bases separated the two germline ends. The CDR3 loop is CASSSGGRAVEQFF. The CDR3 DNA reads TGTGCCAGCAGCTCTGGAGGCCGGGCTGTCGAGCAGTTCTTC. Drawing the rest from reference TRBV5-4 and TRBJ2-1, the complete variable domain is ETGVTQSPTHLIKTRGQQVTLRCSSQSGHNTVSWYQQALGQGPQFIFQYYREEENGRGNFPPRFSGLQFPNYSSELNVNALELDDSALYLCASSSGGRAVEQFFGPGTRLTVL.

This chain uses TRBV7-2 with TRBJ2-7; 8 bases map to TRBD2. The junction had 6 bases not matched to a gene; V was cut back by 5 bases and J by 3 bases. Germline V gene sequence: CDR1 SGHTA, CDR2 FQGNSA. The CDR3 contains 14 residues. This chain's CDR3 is CASSPGTRSYEQYF. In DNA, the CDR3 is TGTGCCAGCAGCCCCGGGACTAGGAGCTACGAGCAGTACTTC.

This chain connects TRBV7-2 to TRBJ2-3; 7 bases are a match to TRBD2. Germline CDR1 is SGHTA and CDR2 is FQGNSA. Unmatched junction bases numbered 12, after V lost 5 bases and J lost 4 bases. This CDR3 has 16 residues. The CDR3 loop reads CASSPAGVVGADTQYF. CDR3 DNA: TGTGCCAGCAGCCCGGCGGGAGTGGTCGGTGCAGATACGCAGTATTTT.

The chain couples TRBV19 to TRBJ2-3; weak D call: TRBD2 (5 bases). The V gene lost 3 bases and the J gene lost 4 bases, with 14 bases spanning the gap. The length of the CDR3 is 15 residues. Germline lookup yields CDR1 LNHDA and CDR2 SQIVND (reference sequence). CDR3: CASSIGTSGADTQYF. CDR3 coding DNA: TGTGCCAGTAGTATTGGAACTAGTGGGGCAGATACGCAGTATTTT.

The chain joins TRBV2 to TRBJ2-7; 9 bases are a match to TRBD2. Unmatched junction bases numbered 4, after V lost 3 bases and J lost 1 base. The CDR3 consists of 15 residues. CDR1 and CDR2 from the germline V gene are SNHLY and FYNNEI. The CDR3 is CASSDWLAGSYEQYF. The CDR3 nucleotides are TGTGCCAGCAGTGATTGGCTAGCGGGGTCCTACGAGCAGTACTTC.

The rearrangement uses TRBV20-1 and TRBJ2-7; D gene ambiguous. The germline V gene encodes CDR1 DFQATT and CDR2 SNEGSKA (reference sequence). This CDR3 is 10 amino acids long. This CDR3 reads CRYKNYEQYF. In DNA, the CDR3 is TGCAGATACAAAAACTACGAGCAGTACTTC.

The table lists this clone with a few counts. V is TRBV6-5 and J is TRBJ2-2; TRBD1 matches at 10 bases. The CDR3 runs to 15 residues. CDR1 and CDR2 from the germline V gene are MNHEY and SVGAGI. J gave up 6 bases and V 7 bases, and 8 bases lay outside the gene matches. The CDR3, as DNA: TGTGCCAGCACCCAGGGACAGGGGTTTTCCGGGGAGCTGTTTTTT. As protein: CASTQGQGFSGELFF.

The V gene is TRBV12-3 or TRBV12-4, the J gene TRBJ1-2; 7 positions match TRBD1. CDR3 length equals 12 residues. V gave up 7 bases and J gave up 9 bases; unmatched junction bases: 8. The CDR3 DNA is TGTGCCAGCACCGCACAGGGGATGAGCTACACCTTC. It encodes CASTAQGMSYTF.

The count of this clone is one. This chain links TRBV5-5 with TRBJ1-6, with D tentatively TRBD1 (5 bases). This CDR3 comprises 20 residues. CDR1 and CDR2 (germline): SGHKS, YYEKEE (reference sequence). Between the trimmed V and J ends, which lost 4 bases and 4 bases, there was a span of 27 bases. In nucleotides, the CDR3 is TGTGCCAGCAGCCTGGATCGACAGCATCTCAGCAATATTTATAATTCACCCCTCCACTTT. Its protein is CASSLDRQHLSNIYNSPLHF.